These 30 T cell receptor beta chains were sequenced from one sample in a study of identifying expanded T cells in peripheral blood. Sequenced by immunoSEQ multiplex PCR; TCRdb stores in-frame clones only, minus some. The sample records tens of thousands of clones, about 80% being singletons. The specimen was blood. Receptors originate from a person aged 18-69 years in good health.

CDR3: CASSLARNRGLNSPLHF. The CDR3 DNA sequence: TGTGCCAGCAGCTTAGCGCGTAACAGGGGGCTTAATTCACCCCTCCACTTT. The chain recombines TRBV7-8 with TRBJ1-6, with 9 bases that match TRBD1. The germline CDR1 and CDR2 sequences are SGHVS and FQNEAQ. With 0 bases clipped from V and 6 bases from J, the junction kept 6 bases outside the gene matches. The CDR3 runs to 17 residues.

The chain has TRBV14 and TRBJ2-7; TRBD1 or TRBD2 may be the D gene (5 bases each). The germline V and J ends were trimmed by 2 bases and 5 bases, with 16 bases remaining between them. Germline CDR1 reads SGHDN; CDR2 reads FVKESK. The CDR3 is made up of 15 amino acids. This chain's CDR3 is CASSQRSLTADEQYF. The CDR3 DNA sequence: TGTGCCAGCAGCCAACGGTCGTTGACAGCGGACGAGCAGTACTTC.

The rearrangement uses TRBV2 and TRBJ1-2; weak D call: TRBD1 (6 bases). V was trimmed by 5 bases and J by 4 bases, leaving 11 bases between them. Germline V gene lookup returns CDR1 SNHLY and CDR2 FYNNEI. The CDR3 length is 13 residues. CDR3 sequence reads: CASSHRQVYGYTF. For the CDR3, the DNA is TGTGCCAGCAGTCATAGACAGGTCTATGGCTACACCTTC.

This sequence joins TRBV27 and TRBJ1-2; 10 bases map to TRBD1. The CDR3 extends over 14 amino acids. Per the germline V gene, CDR1 is MNHEY and CDR2 is SMNVEV (reference sequence). V shed 3 bases, J shed 8 bases, and the junction held 6 bases outside the gene matches. In DNA, the CDR3 is TGTGCCAGCAGTTTCCGACAGGGGGCCGGGGGCTACACCTTC. Its protein product is CASSFRQGAGGYTF.

This chain links TRBV19 with TRBJ1-1, with D unclear. The V gene's germline CDR1 is LNHDA and CDR2 SQIVND (reference sequence). This CDR3 region has 12 residues. V gave up 7 bases and J gave up 8 bases, with 14 bases separating them. CDR3 coding DNA: TGTGCCAGTACGAGTGAGGGCCGAGAAGCTTTCTTT. The encoded protein is CASTSEGREAFF.

This clone was seen just once. The J gene is TRBJ1-4, the V gene TRBV6-1; D possibly corresponds to TRBD1 (5 bases). The CDR3 consists of 14 residues. V lost 2 bases, J lost 8 bases, and 12 bases lay in between. CDR1 is MNHNS, CDR2 SASEGT, per germline. The CDR3 sequence: CASSELRVGEKLFF. CDR3 sequence (DNA): TGTGCCAGCAGTGAACTCAGGGTAGGGGAAAAACTGTTTTTT.

This clone was seen once. The chain is built from TRBV6-5 and TRBJ2-7; no clear D. From germline, CDR1 is MNHEY and CDR2 SVGAGI. This CDR3 comprises 14 residues. The V and J ends lost 6 bases and 0 bases respectively, with 12 bases between them. In DNA, the CDR3 is TGTGCCAGCAGGCCAGACTGGTTCTCCTACGAGCAGTACGTC. This sequence encodes CASRPDWFSYEQYV.

This clone has a handful of counts. The J gene is TRBJ2-1, the V gene TRBV9; perhaps TRBD2 as D (6 bases). Germline CDR1 reads SGDLS; CDR2 reads YYNGEE. Trimming cost V 2 bases and J 0 bases, with 6 bases left between them. The CDR3 runs to 14 residues. CDR3 DNA: TGTGCCAGCAGCGTCGGGAGCTCCTACAATGAGCAGTTCTTC. Amino acid sequence: CASSVGSSYNEQFF.

This clone was seen many times. The chain uses TRBV18 and TRBJ2-1, with TRBD2 identical over 13 bases. J gave up 7 bases and V 8 bases, and 8 bases lay outside the gene matches. The CDR3 loop spans 15 amino acids. CDR1 and CDR2 (germline): KGHSH, LQKENI. CDR3 DNA sequence: TGTGCCAGCGCGGCCGGACTAGCGGGAGTTAATGAGCAGTTCTTC. The encoded protein is CASAAGLAGVNEQFF.

The chain employs TRBV11-3 and TRBJ1-1; 9 nucleotides agree with TRBD1. CDR1 is SGHNT, CDR2 YENEEA, per germline. Trimming removed 0 bases from V and 4 bases from J; junction bases left unmatched: 15. This CDR3 is 19 amino acids long. The CDR3 sequence: CASSLDLAQTGGIVTEAFF. The DNA for the CDR3 is TGTGCCAGCAGCTTAGATCTGGCACAAACAGGGGGCATAGTCACTGAAGCTTTCTTT.

This clone was counted between two and nine times. CDR3: CASSQGGGGPQETQYF. The CDR3 bases are TGCGCCAGCAGCCAAGGGGGGGGTGGGCCCCAAGAGACCCAGTACTTC. The chain joins TRBV4-1 to TRBJ2-5; 7 bases line up with TRBD2. Trimming took 1 base from V and 1 from J; bases not matched to a gene: 6. Germline V gene sequence: CDR1 MGHRA, CDR2 YSYEKL. The CDR3 spans 16 residues.

The count of this clone is one. The V gene is TRBV7-2, the J gene TRBJ2-5, with 10 bases identical to TRBD2. V was pared by 1 base and J by 4 bases, with 3 bases of the junction left unmatched. Germline values: CDR1 SGHTA, CDR2 FQGNSA. This CDR3 region has 15 residues. As DNA, the CDR3 is TGTGCCAGCAGCTTAGTAGCGGGGGGAGGAGAGACCCAGTACTTC. Translation: CASSLVAGGGETQYF.

A note on this clone: One end of the junction fails to match germline, which may point to a read error. CDR3 sequence: CATSRGLGTSGGAQQVF. The DNA of the CDR3 is TGTGCCACCAGCAGAGGTCTCGGGACTAGCGGGGGGGCCCAGCAGGTCTTC. The J gene is TRBJ2-1, the V gene TRBV15; 16 positions match TRBD2. This CDR3 contains 17 residues. Germline values: CDR1 LNHNV, CDR2 YYDKDF (reference sequence).

The CDR3 sequence: CASRRDSSGNTIYF. The CDR3 region has the DNA TGTGCCAGCAGACGCGACAGCTCTGGAAACACCATATATTTT. The chain couples TRBV7-9 to TRBJ1-3; D is perhaps TRBD1 (5 bases). Trimming pared 6 bases from V and 0 bases from J, leaving 9 bases between. Per the germline V gene, CDR1 is SEHNR and CDR2 is FQNEAQ (reference sequence). The CDR3 extends over 14 amino acids.

The V call is TRBV27, the J call TRBJ2-7, with a tentative D call TRBD1 (5 bases). This CDR3 region has 14 residues. The germline CDR1 and CDR2 sequences are MNHEY and SMNVEV (reference sequence). Trimming stripped 4 bases from V and 6 bases from J, with 16 bases between. The CDR3: CASSSDSGFGEQYF. In nucleotides, the CDR3 is TGTGCCAGCAGTTCTGATTCAGGGTTCGGCGAGCAGTACTTC.

The chain combines TRBV5-1 with TRBJ2-5, with TRBD1 as a possible D gene (5 bases). The CDR3 totals 13 residues. The germline V gene has CDR1 SGHRS and CDR2 YFSETQ. Trimming cost V 4 bases and J 2 bases, with 9 bases left between them. CDR3 region: CASSGRTQETQYF. The DNA of the CDR3 is TGCGCCAGCAGCGGAAGGACACAAGAGACCCAGTACTTC.

The V call is TRBV9, the J call TRBJ2-2; D is ambiguous. The V end was cut by 1 base, the J end by 2 bases, with 18 bases between. This CDR3 is built from 18 residues. CDR1 is SGDLS, CDR2 YYNGEE, per germline. CDR3 residues: CASSVSGSVNLNTGELFF. The CDR3 DNA reads as TGTGCCAGCAGCGTAAGTGGGTCGGTGAATTTAAACACCGGGGAGCTGTTTTTT.

This chain uses TRBV20-1 with TRBJ2-5, with D uncertain. This CDR3 is 11 amino acids long. V gave up 3 bases and J gave up 4 bases, with 6 bases separating them. From germline, CDR1 is DFQATT and CDR2 SNEGSKA (reference sequence). In DNA, the CDR3 is TGCAGTGCTAGTCGGGCAGAGACCCAGTACTTC. Translating it yields CSASRAETQYF.

The chain links TRBV18 to TRBJ1-2, with 9 bases lining up with TRBD1. With V trimmed by 2 bases and J by 3 bases, 10 bases remained unmatched. Per the germline V gene, CDR1 is KGHSH and CDR2 is LQKENI. The length of the CDR3 is 17 residues. The CDR3 DNA follows: TGTGCCAGCTCACCAATGCCCACCGGGACAGGGTACTATGGCTACACCTTC. Residues: CASSPMPTGTGYYGYTF.

The CDR3 loop is CASSLRLAGLYNEQFF. The DNA for the CDR3 is TGTGCCAGCAGCCTACGACTAGCGGGGCTCTACAATGAGCAGTTCTTC. This chain uses TRBV5-6 with TRBJ2-1; TRBD2 agrees at 11 bases. CDR1 and CDR2 from the germline V gene are SGHDT and YYEEEE. The CDR3 has 16 residues. The V segment lost 4 bases and the J segment 3 bases; nucleotides outside the gene matches: 6.

The chain links TRBV4-1 to TRBJ1-6; D is perhaps TRBD1 (5 bases). The germline gives CDR1 MGHRA, CDR2 YSYEKL. V was cut by 7 bases and J by 8 bases, with 21 bases left in between. This CDR3 has 16 amino acids. The CDR3 nucleotides are TGCGCCAGCACCCCAGGGCAGGGCGATATCCATTCACCCCTCCACTTT. Protein: CASTPGQGDIHSPLHF.

This rearrangement joins TRBV7-3 to TRBJ1-1, with D hard to call. With 2 bases removed from V and 2 bases from J, the gap between germline ends came to 6 bases. CDR1 SGHTA and CDR2 FQGTGA come from the germline V gene. The CDR3 sequence is 13 residues long. The CDR3 is CASSLQVNTEAFF. CDR3 coding DNA: TGTGCCAGCAGCTTACAGGTTAACACTGAAGCTTTCTTT.

The chain uses TRBV2 and TRBJ2-4; no clear D. With 6 bases removed from V and 0 bases from J, the gap between germline ends came to 9 bases. Germline values: CDR1 SNHLY, CDR2 FYNNEI. CDR3 size: 14 residues. The CDR3 sequence is CASRDGVAKNIQYF. As DNA, the CDR3 is TGTGCCAGCAGAGACGGAGTAGCCAAAAACATTCAGTACTTC.

The chain recombines TRBV5-1 with TRBJ2-5; D perhaps matches TRBD1 (6 bases). The V gene's germline CDR1 is SGHRS and CDR2 YFSETQ. The CDR3 runs to 15 residues. V was pared by 1 base and J by 3 bases, with 13 bases between. The CDR3 here is CASSLLGQQEETQYF. Here the CDR3 DNA reads TGCGCCAGCAGCTTGTTAGGACAGCAAGAAGAGACCCAGTACTTC.

V gene TRBV29-1 combines with J gene TRBJ1-1; no clear D gene. The germline V gene has CDR1 SQVTM and CDR2 ANQGSEA. V lost 3 bases to trimming and J lost 3 bases, with 5 bases between them. The length of the CDR3 is 11 residues. CDR3 residues: CSVDLDTEAFF. DNA for the CDR3: TGCAGCGTTGATCTGGACACTGAAGCTTTCTTT.

The chain couples TRBV7-6 to TRBJ2-7, with unresolved D. Germline CDR1 and CDR2: SGHVS and FNYEAQ. This CDR3 spans 14 amino acids. The V gene lost 5 bases and the J gene lost 2 bases, with 13 bases spanning the gap. The CDR3 nucleotides are TGTGCCAGCAGCCCTCGACTCCAGACCTACGAGCAGTACTTC. This gives the protein CASSPRLQTYEQYF.

V gene TRBV5-1 combines with J gene TRBJ2-2, with 7 bases identical to TRBD1. Germline-derived CDR1 and CDR2 are SGHRS and YFSETQ. J gave up 10 bases and V 4 bases, and 10 bases lay outside the gene matches. This CDR3 contains 14 residues. The CDR3 bases are TGCGCCAGCAGCCGTGTGACAGGGATAGCGGAGCTGTTTTTT. Residues: CASSRVTGIAELFF.

The chain carries TRBV13 and TRBJ2-3; 10 bases are shared with TRBD2. This CDR3 region has 16 residues. V lost 5 bases to trimming and J lost 0 bases; unmatched junction nucleotides: 5. Germline V gives CDR1 PRHDT, CDR2 FYEKMQ (reference sequence). The CDR3 spells CASSRTSGYSTDTQYF. CDR3 coding DNA: TGTGCCAGCAGCCGGACTAGCGGCTATAGCACAGATACGCAGTATTTT.

This rearrangement joins TRBV7-3 to TRBJ2-4, with 7 bases matching TRBD1. In germline, CDR1 is SGHTA, CDR2 FQGTGA. This CDR3 spans 18 amino acids. J lost 3 bases, V lost 2 bases, and 13 bases had no gene match. The CDR3 sequence: CASSLPSDRQKNKNIQYF. The DNA for the CDR3 is TGTGCCAGCAGCTTACCTTCGGACAGGCAGAAAAACAAAAACATTCAGTACTTC.

The CDR3 spells CASSYGQGPAFF. The CDR3 nucleotides read TGTGCCAGCAGTTACGGACAGGGGCCAGCTTTCTTT. The rearrangement joins TRBV7-6 to TRBJ1-1, with TRBD1 identical over 9 bases. Germline values: CDR1 SGHVS, CDR2 FNYEAQ. The CDR3 is made up of 12 amino acids. The V and J ends lost 6 bases and 10 bases, in that order; junction bases with no gene match: 6.